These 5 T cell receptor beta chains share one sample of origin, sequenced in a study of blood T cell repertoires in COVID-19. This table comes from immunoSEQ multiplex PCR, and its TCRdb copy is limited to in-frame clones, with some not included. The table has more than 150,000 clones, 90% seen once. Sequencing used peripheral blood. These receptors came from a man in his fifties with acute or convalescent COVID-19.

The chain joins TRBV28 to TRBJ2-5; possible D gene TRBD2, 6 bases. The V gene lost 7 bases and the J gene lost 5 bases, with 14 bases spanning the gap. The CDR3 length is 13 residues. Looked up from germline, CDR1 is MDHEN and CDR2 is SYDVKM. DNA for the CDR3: TGTGCCAGCAACAGCGGAGCGGGCGAGACCCAGTACTTC. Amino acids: CASNSGAGETQYF.

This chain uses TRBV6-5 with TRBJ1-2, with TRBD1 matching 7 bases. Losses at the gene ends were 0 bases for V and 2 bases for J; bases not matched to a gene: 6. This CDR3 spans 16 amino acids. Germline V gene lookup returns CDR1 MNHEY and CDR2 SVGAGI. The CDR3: CASSYSLTGKNYGYTF. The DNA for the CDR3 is TGTGCCAGCAGTTACTCGTTGACAGGGAAAAACTATGGCTACACCTTC.

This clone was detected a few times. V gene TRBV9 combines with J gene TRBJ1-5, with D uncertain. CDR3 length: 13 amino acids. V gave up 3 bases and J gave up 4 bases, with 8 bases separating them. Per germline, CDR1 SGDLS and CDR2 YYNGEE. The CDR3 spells CASSGDWNQPQHF. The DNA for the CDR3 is TGTGCCAGCAGCGGAGACTGGAATCAGCCCCAGCATTTT.

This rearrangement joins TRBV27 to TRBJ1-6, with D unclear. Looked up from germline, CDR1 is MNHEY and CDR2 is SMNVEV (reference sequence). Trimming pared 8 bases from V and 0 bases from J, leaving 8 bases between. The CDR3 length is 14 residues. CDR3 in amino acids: CASRSTSYNSPLHF. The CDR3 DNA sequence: TGTGCCAGCCGTAGTACCTCCTATAATTCACCCCTCCACTTT.

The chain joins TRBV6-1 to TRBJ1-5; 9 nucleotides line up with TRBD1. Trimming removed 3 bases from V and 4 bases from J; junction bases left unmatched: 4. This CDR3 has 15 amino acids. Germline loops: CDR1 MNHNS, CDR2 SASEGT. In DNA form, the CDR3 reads TGTGCCAGCAGTGAGACAGGGGGACAGAATCAGCCCCAGCATTTT. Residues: CASSETGGQNQPQHF.